This T cell receptor beta chain was recorded in a study of blood T cell repertoires in COVID-19. Overall study: COVID-19 samples from acute and convalescent phases originated in the United States, Italy and Spain. PBMCs, B-cell-depleted T cells, or T cells provided the cDNA or gDNA that made up the material.

Germline CDR1 and CDR2: LGHDT and YNNKEL (reference sequence). The CDR3 extends over 15 amino acids. J lost 5 bases, V lost 8 bases, and 14 bases had no gene match. Per the original methods: From reference gene primer amplification, estimates of nucleated cell counts were derived. Profiled with immunoSEQ multiplex PCR; TCRdb holds only in-frame clones, not every one. From that table come the V and J calls and clone size; the DNA was used to work out D and trimming. The table lists a few hundred thousand clones, around 86% of them singletons. This TCR came from a man aged 18-30 years with active or convalescent COVID-19. The specimen sequenced was peripheral blood. The chain joins TRBV3-1 (or the pseudogene TRBV3-2) to TRBJ2-7, with TRBD2 matching over 8 bases. CDR3 bases: TGTGCCAGCTCGTCCGCCGGGGGGGCGCGGGACGAGCAGTACTTC. Translation: CASSSAGGARDEQYF.